The rows below give T cell receptor beta chains drawn from one sample of a study of control samples from healthy donors and cancer patients. Method: immunoSEQ multiplex PCR; TCRdb's copy keeps in-frame clones and lacks some. The sample has 120,000 or so clones, around 93% seen once. The sequenced sample was blood. The receptors originated from a man aged 18-30 years in good health. CDR3s include the opening cysteine and the closing phenylalanine or tryptophan. D genes are given only for firm matches. The size field is filled for only some rows; it gives once, few, many or a size class.

CASNRRGLISNQPQHF | TGTGCCAGCAACCGCAGGGGACTCATTAGCAATCAGCCCCAGCATTTT | - | TRBJ1-5 | 16 | TRBV6-6 | -
CASSNLNTEAFF | TGTGCCAGCTCAAACCTGAACACTGAAGCTTTCTTT | - | TRBJ1-1 | 12 | TRBV18 | -
CASSQETQGDGYTF | TGTGCCAGCAGCCAAGAAACCCAGGGAGATGGCTACACCTTC | - | TRBJ1-2 | 14 | TRBV14 | -
CATSRASGNTIYF | TGTGCCACCAGCAGGGCCTCTGGAAACACCATATATTTT | few | TRBJ1-3 | 13 | TRBV15 | -
CASSLGRSAYNEQFF | TGTGCCAGCAGCCTTGGACGGAGTGCTTACAATGAGCAGTTCTTC | - | TRBJ2-1 | 15 | TRBV7-2 | -
CASSQGQPAYYGYTF | TGTGCCAGCAGCCAAGGGCAGCCAGCATACTATGGCTACACCTTC | once | TRBJ1-2 | 15 | TRBV3-1/TRBV3-2 | -
CATASGTSGYNEQFF | TGTGCCACCGCCTCCGGGACTAGCGGATACAATGAGCAGTTCTTC | - | TRBJ2-1 | 15 | TRBV27 | TRBD2
CASSQEVHYTYNEQFF | TGTGCCAGCAGCCAAGAAGTACATTATACCTACAATGAGCAGTTCTTC | - | TRBJ2-1 | 16 | TRBV3-1/TRBV3-2 | -
CASSLGQLYGYTF | TGTGCCAGCAGTCTTGGACAGCTATATGGCTACACCTTC | - | TRBJ1-2 | 13 | TRBV6-5 | -
CASSRGGAQAFF | TGTGCCAGCAGTAGAGGGGGGGCGCAGGCTTTCTTT | - | TRBJ1-1 | 12 | TRBV27 | -
CASSLRTGGDTGELFF | TGCGCCAGCAGCCTCCGGACAGGTGGGGACACCGGGGAGCTGTTTTTT | - | TRBJ2-2 | 16 | TRBV4-1 | TRBD1
CASSLLSRGYTF | TGTGCCAGCAGCTTGTTAAGTAGGGGCTACACCTTC | - | TRBJ1-2 | 12 | TRBV5-6 | -
CASSQGVDDEQFF | TGCGCCAGCAGTCAGGGGGTTGACGATGAGCAGTTCTTC | - | TRBJ2-1 | 13 | TRBV4-1 | TRBD1
CASSSDSSYNSPLHF | TGTGCCAGCAGCTCTGACAGCTCCTATAATTCACCCCTCCACTTT | - | TRBJ1-6 | 15 | TRBV11-2 | -
CASSGEGSFSAFF | TGTGCCAGCAGTGGCGAAGGCAGCTTCTCGGCTTTCTTT | - | TRBJ1-1 | 13 | TRBV2 | -
CASSQDLGGAVNF | TGTGCCAGCAGCCAAGATCTTGGCGGGGCCGTCAACTTC | - | TRBJ2-5 | 13 | TRBV3-1/TRBV3-2 | -
CASSLERYNEQFF | TGTGCCAGCAGCCTAGAGCGGTACAATGAGCAGTTCTTC | - | TRBJ2-1 | 13 | TRBV14 | -
CASSRNIGLGGNEQFF | TGCGCCAGCAGCCGGAATATAGGACTAGGAGGCAATGAGCAGTTCTTC | - | TRBJ2-1 | 16 | TRBV4-1 | TRBD2
CASSQDRGRSTDTQYF | TGTGCCAGCAGCCAGGACAGGGGCCGGTCTACAGATACGCAGTATTTT | - | TRBJ2-3 | 16 | TRBV5-6 | TRBD1
CASSLDRDAEAFF | TGTGCCAGCAGCCTGGACAGGGACGCTGAAGCTTTCTTT | - | TRBJ1-1 | 13 | TRBV2 | TRBD1
CASREPDRVGTEAFF | TGCGCCAGCAGGGAACCTGACAGGGTCGGGACTGAAGCTTTCTTT | - | TRBJ1-1 | 15 | TRBV10-2 | TRBD1
CASWTGKYQETQYF | TGTGCCAGCTGGACAGGCAAGTACCAAGAGACCCAGTACTTC | - | TRBJ2-5 | 14 | TRBV3-1/TRBV3-2 | TRBD1
CASRQGSTEAFF | TGCGCCAGCAGACAGGGGAGCACTGAAGCTTTCTTT | - | TRBJ1-1 | 12 | TRBV4-1 | TRBD1
CASSRRTGVNIEQYF | TGTGCCAGCAGTCGCCGGACAGGGGTAAATATCGAGCAGTACTTC | - | TRBJ2-7 | 15 | TRBV6-6 | TRBD1
CASSPRTDTQYF | TGTGCCAGCAGTCCGCGCACAGATACGCAGTATTTT | - | TRBJ2-3 | 12 | TRBV27 | -
CASSPGQYQETQYF | TGTGCCAGCTCACCGGGACAGTATCAAGAGACCCAGTACTTC | - | TRBJ2-5 | 14 | TRBV18 | TRBD1
CASSLGWGSEAFF | TGTGCCAGCAGCTTAGGTTGGGGGTCTGAAGCTTTCTTT | - | TRBJ1-1 | 13 | TRBV11-2 | -
CASSFQGRAGELFF | TGTGCCAGTAGTTTCCAGGGGAGGGCCGGGGAGCTGTTTTTT | once | TRBJ2-2 | 14 | TRBV19 | -